Listed here are 23 T cell receptor beta chains from one sample, sequenced in a study of Graves' ophthalmopathy and Graves' hyperthyroidism. RNA transcripts were the source from which TCR beta CDR3 regions were amplified. First-round RT-PCR used HTBI primers; second-round multiplex PCR followed. Using its own MiXCR run on the multiplex PCR reads, TCRdb lists one record per CDR3 protein. The sample gives over 150,000 distinct CDR3 sequences, roughly two fifths of which show up once; under 7% is in the top ten. The sequencing sample was made of peripheral blood. These TCRs come from a woman aged 40 to 50 with Graves' ophthalmopathy.

The chain carries TRBV6-1 and TRBJ2-5; 12 bases are a match to TRBD2. The germline V gene encodes CDR1 MNHNS and CDR2 SASEGT. Germline trimming cut 6 bases from V and 0 bases from J; bases unmatched to any gene: 5. The CDR3 is 16 residues long. The CDR3 is CASSPGTSGYQETQYF. The CDR3 DNA follows: TGTGCCAGCAGCCCTGGGACTAGCGGGTACCAAGAGACCCAGTACTTC.

V is TRBV7-2 and J is TRBJ2-5; D is possibly TRBD1 (5 bases). Trimming stripped 0 bases from V and 7 bases from J, with 9 bases between. Germline V gene data show CDR1 as SGHTA and CDR2 as FQGNSA. The CDR3 length is 13 residues. This CDR3 reads CASSLAGQGTQYF. Written as DNA, the CDR3 is TGTGCCAGCAGCTTAGCGGGGCAGGGGACCCAGTACTTC.

V gene TRBV6-2 or TRBV6-3 combines with J gene TRBJ2-5, with TRBD1 matching 7 bases. Trimming cost V 7 bases and J 1 base; bases outside gene matches: 3. The CDR3 runs 13 residues. Germline V lookup: CDR1 MNHEY, CDR2 SVGEGT. CDR3: CASTRTGQETQYF. CDR3 bases: TGTGCCAGCACTCGGACAGGCCAAGAGACCCAGTACTTC.

The chain employs TRBV5-1 and TRBJ2-7; a possible D gene is TRBD1 (6 bases). Trimming pared 2 bases from V and 0 bases from J, leaving 9 bases between. Looked up from germline, CDR1 is SGHRS and CDR2 is YFSETQ. This CDR3 region has 14 residues. The chain's CDR3 is CASSFEGGSYEQYF. CDR3 nucleotides: TGCGCCAGCAGCTTTGAAGGGGGCTCCTACGAGCAGTACTTC.

Ten or more counts support this clonotype. The chain employs TRBV6-2 or TRBV6-3 and TRBJ1-1, with 12 bases identical to TRBD1. The V gene's germline CDR1 is MNHEY and CDR2 SVGEGT. Trimming at V came to 2 bases and at J to 5 bases, leaving 9 bases not matched to a gene. The CDR3 is 17 residues long. The CDR3 DNA sequence: TGTGCCAGCAGTTACCGGGGGACAGGGGGCGCAAGGACTGAAGCTTTCTTT. Its translation is CASSYRGTGGARTEAFF.

This clonotype was seen ten or more times. V is TRBV12-5 and J is TRBJ2-2; tentative D call: TRBD2 (5 bases). Per germline, CDR1 LGHNT and CDR2 FRNRAP. V was trimmed by 1 base and J by 6 bases, leaving 9 bases between them. This CDR3 is built from 14 residues. In DNA form, the CDR3 reads TGTGCTAGTGGTTTGGGTGCCGGGGCCGGGGAGCTGTTTTTT. It is translated as CASGLGAGAGELFF.

This clonotype was seen at least ten times. CDR3 nucleotide sequence: TGCGCCAGCAGCTCAGAGAACACTGAAGCTTTCTTT. It specifies CASSSENTEAFF. The chain carries TRBV5-1 and TRBJ1-1, with D unresolved. The CDR3 is made up of 12 amino acids. Looked up from germline, CDR1 is SGHRS and CDR2 is YFSETQ. Between the trimmed V and J ends, which lost 3 bases and 1 base, there was a span of 4 bases.

This rearrangement joins TRBV6-2 or TRBV6-3 to TRBJ2-7, with 8 bases fitting TRBD1. CDR3 size: 11 residues. The ends lost 8 bases at V and 6 bases at J; junction bases unmatched: 3. Looked up from germline, CDR1 is MNHEY and CDR2 is SVGEGT. CDR3 sequence reads: CASYGQGEQYF. CDR3 in DNA: TGTGCCAGCTATGGACAGGGCGAGCAGTACTTC.

There are many counts of this clonotype. This rearrangement joins TRBV12-3 or TRBV12-4 to TRBJ1-6; D possibly corresponds to TRBD1 (6 bases). The V end lost 6 bases, the J end lost 9 bases, and 18 bases lay between the germline ends. The CDR3 spans 15 residues. The chain's CDR3 is CASSISQGFASPLHF. As DNA, the CDR3 is TGTGCCAGCAGCATTTCACAGGGTTTTGCTTCACCCCTCCACTTT.

A few counts support this clonotype. The chain has TRBV5-6 and TRBJ2-7; 9 nucleotides align to TRBD1. Germline CDR1 SGHDT, CDR2 YYEEEE. The CDR3 runs to 13 residues. V lost 5 bases and J lost 4; bases outside the gene matches: 4. The CDR3 here is CASRRTGEYEQYF. Here the CDR3 DNA reads TGTGCCAGCAGAAGGACAGGGGAGTACGAGCAGTACTTC.

This chain uses TRBV7-3 with TRBJ2-7, with 8 bases fitting TRBD1. The CDR3 is 14 amino acids. V lost 4 bases, J lost 4 bases, and 6 bases stayed unmatched. Germline V gives CDR1 SGHTA, CDR2 FQGTGA. CDR3 amino acids: CASSSQQGDYEQYF. The DNA for the CDR3 is TGTGCCAGCAGCTCACAACAGGGGGATTACGAGCAGTACTTC.

This clonotype was seen a handful of times. The chain combines TRBV7-3 with TRBJ2-2; 7 bases are shared with TRBD1. The V segment lost 2 bases and the J segment 5 bases; nucleotides outside the gene matches: 2. CDR3 length: 14 amino acids. CDR1 SGHTA and CDR2 FQGTGA come from the germline V gene. The CDR3 spells CASSLQGVTGELFF. The CDR3 coding sequence is TGTGCCAGCAGCTTACAGGGGGTAACCGGGGAGCTGTTTTTT.

This clonotype was recorded at least ten times. This chain links TRBV3-1 with TRBJ1-2; possible D gene TRBD1, 5 bases. Germline V gives CDR1 LGHDT, CDR2 YNNKEL (reference sequence). V was shortened by 6 bases and J by 3 bases, with 17 bases between the two germline ends. CDR3 length: 15 residues. The CDR3 region is CASSKTGTEHYGYTF. The CDR3 DNA reads TGTGCCAGCAGTAAAACCGGGACGGAACACTATGGCTACACCTTC. The full variable domain, with the rest looked up from reference TRBV3-1 and TRBJ1-2, is DTAVSQTPKYLVTQMGNDKSIKCEQNLGHDTMYWYKQDSKKFLKIMFSYNNKELIINETVPNRFSPKSPDKAHLNLHINSLELGDSAVYFCASSKTGTEHYGYTFGSGTRLTVV.

This clonotype came up many times. The V gene is TRBV7-6, the J gene TRBJ2-7; 8 bases match TRBD1. The CDR3 has 13 residues. CDR1 is SGHVS, CDR2 FNYEAQ, per germline. J gave up 4 bases and V 8 bases, and 7 bases lay outside the gene matches. CDR3 in amino acids: CASSLQGAYEQYF. The CDR3 DNA reads as TGTGCCAGCTCCTTGCAGGGGGCATACGAGCAGTACTTC.

The table lists this clonotype with many counts. The CDR3 reads CATRGGNLAGYEQYF. CDR3 DNA sequence: TGTGCCACCCGGGGAGGGAATCTAGCCGGCTACGAGCAGTACTTC. V gene TRBV10-3 combines with J gene TRBJ2-7; 7 bases line up with TRBD2. V shed 10 bases and J 3 bases; nucleotides not matched to a gene: 15. This CDR3 is 15 amino acids long. Germline CDR1 reads ENHRY; CDR2 reads SYGVKD.

The sample holds many counts of this clonotype. V usage is TRBV6-5 and J usage is TRBJ2-7; 11 nucleotides line up with TRBD1. Looked up from germline, CDR1 is MNHEY and CDR2 is SVGAGI. The CDR3 sequence is 14 residues long. Trimming at V came to 5 bases and at J to 6 bases, leaving 6 bases not matched to a gene. For the CDR3, the DNA is TGTGCCAGCAGTCCCCAGGGACAGGGGGGCGAGCAGTACTTC. Amino acid sequence: CASSPQGQGGEQYF.

This clonotype was seen ten or more times. The chain recombines TRBV28 with TRBJ2-7; weak D call: TRBD1 (6 bases). This CDR3 region has 12 residues. Trimming left V 7 bases short and J 3 bases short, with 10 bases between. CDR1 MDHEN and CDR2 SYDVKM come from the germline V gene. The CDR3 DNA is TGTGCCAGCAACCAAGGGGGCTACGAGCAGTACTTC. Translated, it gives CASNQGGYEQYF.

This clonotype has a count of ten or more. The rearrangement uses TRBV6-1 and TRBJ1-1; D gene uncertain. V was trimmed by 2 bases and J by 5 bases, leaving 3 bases between them. This CDR3 spans 11 amino acids. Germline-derived CDR1 and CDR2 are MNHNS and SASEGT. The CDR3 DNA is TGTGCCAGCAGTGAACAGACTGAAGCTTTCTTT. Encoded protein: CASSEQTEAFF.

The rearrangement uses TRBV28 and TRBJ2-5, with 11 bases matching TRBD2. CDR1 is MDHEN and CDR2 is SYDVKM in the germline V gene. CDR3 length equals 16 residues. J lost 5 bases, V lost 8 bases, and 13 bases had no gene match. CDR3 in amino acids: CASHWTSGFGGETQYF. CDR3 nucleotides: TGTGCCAGCCACTGGACTAGCGGGTTCGGGGGGGAGACCCAGTACTTC. Based on the CDR3 plus reference TRBV28 and TRBJ2-5, the full variable domain is DVKVTQSSRYLVKRTGEKVFLECVQDMDHENMFWYRQDPGLGLRLIYFSYDVKMKEKGDIPEGYSVSREKKERFSLILESASTNQTSMYLCASHWTSGFGGETQYFGPGTRLLVL.

This clonotype was counted between two and nine times. The chain links TRBV6-2 or TRBV6-3 to TRBJ1-5, with a weak D call TRBD1 (6 bases). With 6 bases removed from V and 6 bases from J, the gap between germline ends came to 15 bases. Germline CDR1 MNHEY, CDR2 SVGEGT. This CDR3 has 14 residues. The CDR3 loop is CASRQQGPTQPQHF. CDR3 coding DNA: TGTGCCAGCAGACAACAGGGTCCCACTCAGCCCCAGCATTTT.

This clonotype was counted a few times. The chain uses TRBV20-1 and TRBJ2-7; D call uncertain. Germline V gene sequence: CDR1 DFQATT, CDR2 SNEGSKA (reference sequence). CDR3 length equals 11 residues. V was trimmed by 3 bases and J by 7 bases, leaving 10 bases between them. The DNA for the CDR3 is TGCAGTGCTAGCGCCTCTAGGGAGCAGTACTTC. It yields the protein CSASASREQYF.

The chain employs TRBV28 and TRBJ1-1; TRBD1 matches 10 bases. The CDR3 is 16 residues long. CDR1 MDHEN and CDR2 SYDVKM come from the germline V gene. V shed 5 bases, J shed 0 bases, and the junction held 6 bases outside the gene matches. The CDR3 nucleotides are TGTGCCAGCAGTAGAGGACAGGGGGAAATGAACACTGAAGCTTTCTTT. It encodes CASSRGQGEMNTEAFF.

This clonotype showed up many times. V gene TRBV18 combines with J gene TRBJ1-3; perhaps TRBD1 as D (6 bases). V was pared by 2 bases and J by 0 bases, with 11 bases between. The CDR3 has 16 amino acids. Per germline, CDR1 KGHSH and CDR2 LQKENI. CDR3 bases: TGTGCCAGCTCACCAAGCCAGGGGCACTCTGGAAACACCATATATTTT. Its protein product is CASSPSQGHSGNTIYF.